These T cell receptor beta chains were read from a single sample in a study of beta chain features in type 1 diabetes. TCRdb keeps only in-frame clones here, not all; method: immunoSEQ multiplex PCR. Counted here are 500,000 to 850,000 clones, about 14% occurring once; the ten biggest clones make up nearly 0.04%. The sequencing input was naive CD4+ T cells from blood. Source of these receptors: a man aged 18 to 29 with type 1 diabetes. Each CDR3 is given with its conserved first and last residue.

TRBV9	CASSVEGFSNQPQHF
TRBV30	CAWTPTGTSGKLEQYF
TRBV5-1	CASRGGLARNEQFF
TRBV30	CAWSVRGNQPQHF
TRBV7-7	CASSLAGTGGEQYF
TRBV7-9	CASGAMNTEAFF
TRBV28	CASSLRGNTIYF
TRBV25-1	CASSETSGATRGTQYF
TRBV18	CASSPPLTGGRGNEQFF
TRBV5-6	CASSLRVVNQETQYF
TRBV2	CASSGAGTGPETQYF
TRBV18	CASSPGLAKNIQYF
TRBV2	CASSELRETQYF
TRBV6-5	CASSYSRTGMGETQYF
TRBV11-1	CASSPPGQVGNTEAFF
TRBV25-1	CASSEQPQITDTQYF
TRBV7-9	CASSFHRSSYNEQFF
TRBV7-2	CASSSGTGGYREQYF
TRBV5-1	CASSIKTTGSYEQYF
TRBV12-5	CASATSPESGLYEQYF
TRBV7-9	CASSPLPFF
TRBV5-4	CASRESTESSYNEQFF
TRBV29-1	CSVVGARETQYF
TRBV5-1	CASSLVPESTDTQYF
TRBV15	CATSGHGEHRYEQYF
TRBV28	CASSSGAANQPQHF
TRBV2	CASSPHLQGTLVRPQHF
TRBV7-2	CASSALGGSSYNEQFF
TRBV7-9	CASGNILNYGYTF
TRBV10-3	CAISESAGSSYEQYF
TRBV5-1	CASSLGQASYEQYF
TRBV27	CASSFAIGGEESEAFF
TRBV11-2	CASSRGQGAGETQYF
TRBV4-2	CASSQPLLQGAYEQYF
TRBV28	CASRQGTFGYEQYF
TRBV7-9	CASSLSVVNEQYF
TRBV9	CASSVGLAGGYNEQFF
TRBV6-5	CASNPPAGGPGEQFF
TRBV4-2	CASSRQPTSGGAKNIQYF
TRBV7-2	CASTPGRDNQPQHF
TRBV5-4	CASSRGGSNQPQHF
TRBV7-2	CASSAAVGTTDTQYF
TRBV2	CASSEFYTGELFF
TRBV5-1	CASSFIGGTDTEAFF
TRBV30	CASKPSGRGSYEQYF
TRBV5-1	CASSLNALSGANVLTF
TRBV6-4	CASSATGQEGQPQHF
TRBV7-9	CASSLAQSNEKLFF
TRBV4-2	CASSPGGVAGGNEQFF
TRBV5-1	CASSPGLADSYEQYF
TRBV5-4	CASSLNSRGPYTDTQYF
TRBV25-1	CASSESQGGDIQYF
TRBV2	CASSAGGNTGELFF
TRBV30	CAWSGVLYNEQFF